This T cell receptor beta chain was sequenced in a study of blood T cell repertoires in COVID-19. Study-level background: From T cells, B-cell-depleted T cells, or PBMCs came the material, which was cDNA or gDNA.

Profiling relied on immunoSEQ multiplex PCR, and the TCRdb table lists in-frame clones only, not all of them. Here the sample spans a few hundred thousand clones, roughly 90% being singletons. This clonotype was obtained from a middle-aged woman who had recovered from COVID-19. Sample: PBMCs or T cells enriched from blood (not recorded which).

The CDR3 loop reads CASSFSGLYEQYF. The CDR3, as DNA: TGTGCCAGCAGCTTTTCGGGTCTCTACGAGCAGTACTTC. This chain uses TRBV7-2 with TRBJ2-7; D is unresolved. CDR1 and CDR2 from the germline V gene are SGHTA and FQGNSA. CDR3 size: 13 residues. Trimming removed 3 bases from V and 3 bases from J, with 9 bases in between. The whole variable domain, filled in from reference TRBV7-2 and TRBJ2-7, reads GAGVSQSPSNKVTEKGKDVELRCDPISGHTALYWYRQSLGQGLEFLIYFQGNSAPDKSGLPSDRFSAERTGGSVSTLTIQRTQQEDSAVYLCASSFSGLYEQYFGPGTRLTVT.